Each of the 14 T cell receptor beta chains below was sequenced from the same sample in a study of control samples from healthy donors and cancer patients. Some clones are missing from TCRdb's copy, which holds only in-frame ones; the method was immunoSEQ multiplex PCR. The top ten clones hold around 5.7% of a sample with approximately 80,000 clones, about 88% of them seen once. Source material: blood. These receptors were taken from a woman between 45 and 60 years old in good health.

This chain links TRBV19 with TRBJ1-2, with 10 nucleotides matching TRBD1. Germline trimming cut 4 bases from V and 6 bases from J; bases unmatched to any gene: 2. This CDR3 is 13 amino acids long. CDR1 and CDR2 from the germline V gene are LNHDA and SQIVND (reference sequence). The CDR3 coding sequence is TGTGCCAGTAGTAGACAGGGGGCGGATGGCTACACCTTC. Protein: CASSRQGADGYTF. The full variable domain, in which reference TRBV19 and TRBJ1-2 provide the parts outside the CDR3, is DGGITQSPKYLFRKEGQNVTLSCEQNLNHDAMYWYRQDPGQGLRLIYYSQIVNDFQKGDIAEGYSVSREKKESFPLTVTSAQKNPTAFYLCASSRQGADGYTFGSGTRLTVV.

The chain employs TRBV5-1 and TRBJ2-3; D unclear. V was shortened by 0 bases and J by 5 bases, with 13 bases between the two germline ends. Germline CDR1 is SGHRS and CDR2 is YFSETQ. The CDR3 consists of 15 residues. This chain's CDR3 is CASSLGPLQEDTQYF. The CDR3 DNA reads TGCGCCAGCAGCTTGGGCCCCTTGCAGGAAGATACGCAGTATTTT. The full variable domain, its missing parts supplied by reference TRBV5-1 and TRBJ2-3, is KAGVTQTPRYLIKTRGQQVTLSCSPISGHRSVSWYQQTPGQGLQFLFEYFSETQRNKGNFPGRFSGRQFSNSRSEMNVSTLELGDSALYLCASSLGPLQEDTQYFGPGTRLTVL.

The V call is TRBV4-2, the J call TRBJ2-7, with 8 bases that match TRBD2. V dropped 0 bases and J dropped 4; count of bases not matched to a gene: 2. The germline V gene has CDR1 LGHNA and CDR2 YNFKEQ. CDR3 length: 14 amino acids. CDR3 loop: CASSQDQRGYEQYF. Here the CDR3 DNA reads TGTGCCAGCAGCCAAGATCAGCGGGGGTACGAGCAGTACTTC.

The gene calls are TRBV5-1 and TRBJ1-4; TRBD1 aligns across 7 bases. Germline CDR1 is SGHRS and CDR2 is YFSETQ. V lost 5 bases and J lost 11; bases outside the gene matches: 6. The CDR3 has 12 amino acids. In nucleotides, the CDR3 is TGCGCCAGCAGACAGGGGAATAACAAACTGTTTTTT. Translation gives CASRQGNNKLFF.

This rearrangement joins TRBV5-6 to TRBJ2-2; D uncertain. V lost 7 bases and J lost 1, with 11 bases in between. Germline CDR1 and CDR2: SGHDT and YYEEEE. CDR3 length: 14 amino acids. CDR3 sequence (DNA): TGTGCCAGCCTCTCAGTCTGGAACACCGGGGAGCTGTTTTTT. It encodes CASLSVWNTGELFF.

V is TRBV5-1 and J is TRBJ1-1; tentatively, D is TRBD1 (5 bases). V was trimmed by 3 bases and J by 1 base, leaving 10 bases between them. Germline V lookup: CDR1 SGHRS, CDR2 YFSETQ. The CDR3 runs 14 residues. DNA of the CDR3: TGCGCCAGCAGCTGGGACGGCTCGAACACTGAAGCTTTCTTT. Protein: CASSWDGSNTEAFF.

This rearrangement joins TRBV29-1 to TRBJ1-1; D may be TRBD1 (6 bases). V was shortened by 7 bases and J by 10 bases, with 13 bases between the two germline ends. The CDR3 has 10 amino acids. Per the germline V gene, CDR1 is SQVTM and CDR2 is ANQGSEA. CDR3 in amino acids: CSGRGDGAFF. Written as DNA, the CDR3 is TGCAGCGGGAGGGGGGACGGAGCTTTCTTT.

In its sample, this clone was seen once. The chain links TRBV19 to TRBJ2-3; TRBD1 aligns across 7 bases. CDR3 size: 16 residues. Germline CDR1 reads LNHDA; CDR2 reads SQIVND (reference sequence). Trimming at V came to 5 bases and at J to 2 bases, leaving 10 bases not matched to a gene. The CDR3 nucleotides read TGTGCCAGTAGTCGAATGACAGGGCCGTCCACAGATACGCAGTATTTT. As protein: CASSRMTGPSTDTQYF.

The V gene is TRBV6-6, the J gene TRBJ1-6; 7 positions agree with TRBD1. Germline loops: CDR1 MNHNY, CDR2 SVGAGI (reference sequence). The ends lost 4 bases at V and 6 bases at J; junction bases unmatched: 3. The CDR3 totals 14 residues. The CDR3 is CASSLQGPNSPLHF. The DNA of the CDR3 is TGTGCCAGCAGTTTACAGGGGCCTAATTCACCCCTCCACTTT.

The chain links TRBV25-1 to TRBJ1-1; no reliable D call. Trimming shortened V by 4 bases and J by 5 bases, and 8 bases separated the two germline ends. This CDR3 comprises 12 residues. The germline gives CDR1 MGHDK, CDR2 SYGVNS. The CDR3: CASSGDGTEAFF. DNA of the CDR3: TGTGCCAGCAGTGGGGATGGGACTGAAGCTTTCTTT.

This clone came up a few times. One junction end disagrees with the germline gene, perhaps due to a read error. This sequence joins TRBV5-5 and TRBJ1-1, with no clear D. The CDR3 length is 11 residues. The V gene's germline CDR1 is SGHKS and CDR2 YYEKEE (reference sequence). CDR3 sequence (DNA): TGTGCCAGCAGCTTCACTGGCGAAGGTTTCTTT. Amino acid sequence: CASSFTGEGFF.

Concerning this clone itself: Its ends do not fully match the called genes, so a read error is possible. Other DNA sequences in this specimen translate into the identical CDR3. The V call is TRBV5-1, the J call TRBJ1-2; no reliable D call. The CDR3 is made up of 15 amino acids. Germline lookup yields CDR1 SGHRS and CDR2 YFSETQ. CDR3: CASSRDSGISYGYTF. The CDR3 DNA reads TGCGCCAGCAGCCGCGATTCCGGGATTTCCTATGGTTACACCTTC.

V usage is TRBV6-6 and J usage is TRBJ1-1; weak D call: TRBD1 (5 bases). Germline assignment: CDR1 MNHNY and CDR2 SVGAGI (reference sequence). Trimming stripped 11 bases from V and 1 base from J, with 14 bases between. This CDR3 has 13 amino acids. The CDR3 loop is CAGERGRNTEAFF. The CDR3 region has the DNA TGTGCCGGTGAGAGGGGCCGGAACACTGAAGCTTTCTTT.

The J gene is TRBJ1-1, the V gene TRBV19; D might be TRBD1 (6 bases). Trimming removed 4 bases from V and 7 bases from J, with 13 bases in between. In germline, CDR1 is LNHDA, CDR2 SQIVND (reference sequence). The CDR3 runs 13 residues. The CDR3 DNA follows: TGTGCCAGTAGTAAATCAGGGGAGCTTGAAGCTTTCTTT. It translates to CASSKSGELEAFF.